This T cell receptor beta chain originates from a study of T-cell reconstitution after alpha-beta-depleted transplantation in children. V shed 4 bases, J shed 4 bases, and the junction held 9 bases outside the gene matches. Germline V gives CDR1 MNHEY, CDR2 SMNVEV (reference sequence). The CDR3 covers 16 residues. This clonotype occurred a few times. Researchers prepared the TCRbeta library using unique molecular identifiers, the study reports. TCRdb re-derived calls from the PCR reads in MiXCR, one entry per CDR3 protein. The table has roughly 610,000 distinct CDR3 sequences, over 9.5% seen once. This chain links TRBV27 with TRBJ1-5, with 8 bases fitting TRBD1. Sequencing used PBMCs from the stem cell graft donor, obtained from the stem cell graft. The receptor was derived from a human donor who donated a stem cell graft to a child with acute myeloid leukemia. The CDR3 bases are TGTGCCAGCAGTTCGCTGAGGACAGGGATGAATCAGCCCCAGCATTTT. Residues: CASSSLRTGMNQPQHF.